The entry below gives a single T cell receptor beta chain sequence along with its context. The CDR3 is 14 amino acids. Per germline, CDR1 LGHNA and CDR2 YSLEER. Trimming removed 6 bases from V and 6 bases from J; junction bases left unmatched: 8. Libraries were prepared by immunoSEQ multiplex PCR; TCRdb keeps only in-frame clonotypes and omits some of them. The sample lists 64,000 or so clones, about 90% occurring once. The data originate from a study of technical replicates of blood from several donors. This TCR was sampled from a human donor in good health. Some clones in this sample may be carry-over from other donors' samples. The sequencing input was PBMCs. This sequence joins TRBV4-3 and TRBJ1-1, with 9 positions matching TRBD1. DNA of the CDR3: TGCGCCAGCAGTTATGGACAGGGGAGTTCTGAAGCTTTCTTT. Encoded protein: CASSYGQGSSEAFF.